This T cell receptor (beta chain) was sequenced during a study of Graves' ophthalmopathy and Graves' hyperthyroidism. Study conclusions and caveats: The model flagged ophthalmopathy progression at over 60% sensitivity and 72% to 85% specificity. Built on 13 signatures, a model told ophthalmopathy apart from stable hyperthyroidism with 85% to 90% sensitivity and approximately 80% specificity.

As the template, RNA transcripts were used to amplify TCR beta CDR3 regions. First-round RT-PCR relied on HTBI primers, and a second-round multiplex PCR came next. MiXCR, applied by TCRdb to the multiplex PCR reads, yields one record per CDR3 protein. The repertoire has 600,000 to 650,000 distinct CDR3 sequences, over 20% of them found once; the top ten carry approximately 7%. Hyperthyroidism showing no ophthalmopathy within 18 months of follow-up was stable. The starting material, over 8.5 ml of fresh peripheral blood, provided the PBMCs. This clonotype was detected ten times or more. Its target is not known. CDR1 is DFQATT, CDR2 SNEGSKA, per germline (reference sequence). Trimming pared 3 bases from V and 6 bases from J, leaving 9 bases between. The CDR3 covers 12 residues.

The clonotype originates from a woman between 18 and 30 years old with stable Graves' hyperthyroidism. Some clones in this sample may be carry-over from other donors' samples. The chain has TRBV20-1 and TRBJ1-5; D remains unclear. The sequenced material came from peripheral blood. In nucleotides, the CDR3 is TGCAGTGCTAGCGACGGGAGTCAGCCCCAGCATTTT. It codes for CSASDGSQPQHF.